These 2 T cell receptor beta chains originate from one sample sequenced in a study of blood T cell repertoires in COVID-19. TCRdb's copy holds only in-frame clones and misses some; the assay was immunoSEQ multiplex PCR. The sample contains about 150,000 clones, about four fifths of which appear only once. Material for sequencing was peripheral blood. The receptor source for this set is a woman aged 55 to 70 with acute or convalescent COVID-19.

The rearrangement uses TRBV23-1 and TRBJ1-5, with 8 bases matching TRBD1. TRBV23-1 is an open reading frame whose function is uncertain. V shed 6 bases, J shed 1 base, and the junction held 17 bases outside the gene matches. This CDR3 has 19 amino acids. The CDR3 reads CASRPTSDRERDSNQPQHF. The CDR3 DNA sequence: TGCGCCAGCAGGCCAACCTCGGACAGGGAAAGAGACAGCAATCAGCCCCAGCATTTT.

The chain recombines TRBV7-9 with TRBJ1-1; 7 nucleotides agree with TRBD1. The CDR3 loop spans 15 amino acids. V shed 4 bases and J 4 bases; nucleotides not matched to a gene: 9. Germline values: CDR1 SEHNR, CDR2 FQNEAQ (reference sequence). CDR3 protein: CASSSNRGRGTEAFF. Written as DNA, the CDR3 is TGTGCCAGCAGCTCAAACAGGGGACGGGGCACTGAAGCTTTCTTT. Full variable domain (remainder filled in from reference TRBV7-9 and TRBJ1-1): DTGVSQNPRHKITKRGQNVTFRCDPISEHNRLYWYRQTLGQGPEFLTYFQNEAQLEKSRLLSDRFSAERPKGSFSTLEIQRTEQGDSAMYLCASSSNRGRGTEAFFGQGTRLTVV.